This T cell receptor beta chain derives from a study of CD8 T cells in ankylosing spondylitis. Study outcomes and limitations: Researchers reportedly found disease-linked clones significantly enriched in matched ankylosing spondylitis synovial fluid. A TCR beta motif of about eight highly homologous variants appeared characteristic of ankylosing spondylitis blood.

Libraries for TCR beta were made by quantitative 5'-RACE with molecular barcodes. TCRdb fed the 5' RACE reads into MiXCR, producing one record per CDR3 protein. The table shows roughly 90,000 distinct CDR3 sequences, with over 6.5% occurring only once. As regards this clonotype: Its antigen is currently unknown.

Sequencing used blood, either unsorted or a sorted T cell fraction (not recorded which). The clonotype was recovered from a male donor with ankylosing spondylitis or in good health (not recorded which).

CDR3 amino acids: CASSLASFTNEQFF. The CDR3 DNA reads TGTGCCAGCAGCTTGGCTAGCTTCACCAATGAGCAGTTCTTC. The rearrangement joins TRBV7-2 to TRBJ2-1, with D possibly matching TRBD2 (5 bases). V was shortened by 3 bases and J by 6 bases, with 12 bases between the two germline ends. CDR3 size: 14 residues. CDR1 is SGHTA, CDR2 FQGNSA, per germline.